This TCR beta chain is drawn from a study of T cells after yellow fever vaccination. Study-wide context: For low cell numbers, libraries were made with SMART-Seq v4 Ultra Low Input.

This clonotype was detected only a few times. Its antigen is still unknown. General study points: There was a small share of clonotypes that showed up in both the CD4 and CD8 compartments. Booster samples showed a return of most primary-vaccination clones (almost 97% CD4, over 70% CD8). A weaker secondary response peaked on day 5, the primary on day 15.

Via MiXCR, TCRdb re-called the 5' RACE reads, giving one row per CDR3 protein. The sample carries 300,000 or so distinct CDR3 sequences, 13% recorded once. Germline V gene lookup returns CDR1 DFQATT and CDR2 SNEGSKA (reference sequence). The length of the CDR3 is 13 residues. Trimming removed 1 base at V and 3 bases at J, with 10 bases between. The input for sequencing was CD4+ T cells sorted from PBMCs, taken 45 days after the yellow fever booster vaccination. The sequence derives from a man aged 30-40 years who received the YFV17D yellow fever vaccine. This sequence joins TRBV20-1 and TRBJ2-7; the D gene is possibly TRBD1 (5 bases). For the CDR3, the DNA is TGCAGTGCTAGAGTTGGCAGGGTCTACGAGCAGTACTTC. Translation: CSARVGRVYEQYF.